This T cell receptor (beta chain) derives from a study of blood T cell repertoires in COVID-19. Study context: Acute-phase and convalescent COVID-19 samples originated in the United States, Italy and Spain. From T cells, B-cell-depleted T cells, or PBMCs came the material, which was cDNA or gDNA.

This clone was detected a few times. Repertoires were generated with immunoSEQ multiplex PCR, while TCRdb's copy carries only in-frame clones and drops some. The table has about 81,000 clones, approximately 86% seen once. This receptor was identified in a man between 65 and 79 years old with acute or convalescent COVID-19. What was sequenced was peripheral blood.

The CDR3 here is CASSQTDRAAGYTF. In nucleotides, the CDR3 is TGCGCCAGCAGCCAAACGGACAGGGCGGCTGGCTACACCTTC. The gene calls are TRBV4-3 and TRBJ1-2; 8 nucleotides line up with TRBD1. In germline, CDR1 is LGHNA, CDR2 YSLEER. V lost 2 bases, J lost 7 bases, and 6 bases stayed unmatched. The CDR3 consists of 14 residues.